The rows below give T cell receptor beta chains drawn from one sample of a study of T cell responses to AZD1222 COVID-19 vaccine. TCRdb keeps only in-frame clones here, not all; method: immunoSEQ multiplex PCR. Of some 110,000 clones in the sample, 88% were seen once. The specimen was peripheral blood, collected on day 0 of AZD1222 vaccination. These receptors originate from an adult in good health. Each CDR3 is given with its conserved first and last residue. Fields, in order: V gene, J gene, CDR3 protein.

TRBV12-3/TRBV12-4	TRBJ2-7	CASTTGFEQYF
TRBV30	TRBJ2-7	CAWSVLSRYEQYF
TRBV5-4	TRBJ2-2	CASSPLDPEIGELFF
TRBV19	TRBJ1-1	CASSLRQGSMTEAFF
TRBV20-1	TRBJ1-5	CSASRGSSNQPQHF
TRBV5-1	TRBJ2-7	CASSQGADEQYF
TRBV9	TRBJ2-7	CASSVGVAATYEQYF
TRBV6-6	TRBJ2-4	CASSYSDSLTDIQYF
TRBV27	TRBJ2-7	CASSSDPQGRAYEQYF
TRBV7-6	TRBJ2-1	CASSLEIEGLAGKNEQFF
TRBV7-2	TRBJ1-2	CASSSERTPDDGYTF
TRBV7-6	TRBJ2-2	CASTLLQGSGELFF
TRBV6-2/TRBV6-3	TRBJ2-7	CASSAGLGGYEQYF
TRBV5-1	TRBJ1-1	CASSFYGRAGLSMSTEAFF
TRBV4-1	TRBJ1-4	CASSHPIEKLFF
TRBV9	TRBJ1-1	CASSVAEVPEGAFF
TRBV5-1	TRBJ2-3	CASSLAIYTDTQYF
TRBV27	TRBJ1-5	CASSTIGQGGTPQHF
TRBV19	TRBJ1-3	CASSASGQGKNTIYF
TRBV3-1/TRBV3-2	TRBJ2-2	CASSQEWASGGPNTGELFF
TRBV27	TRBJ1-5	CASSPRSLGSEPQHF
TRBV7-9	TRBJ1-2	CASSLGGALNYGYTF
TRBV6-5	TRBJ1-1	CASSYSFWLNTEAFF
TRBV19	TRBJ2-5	CASSIWALGSGSPRETQYF
TRBV4-3	TRBJ2-2	CASSLETGVFTGELFF
TRBV6-5	TRBJ2-7	CASSLGSGGVF
TRBV28	TRBJ1-3	CASSSSGQSGNTIYF
TRBV28	TRBJ2-7	CASSLGDADRYEQYF
TRBV28	TRBJ2-7	CASRASANEQYF
TRBV18	TRBJ2-3	CASSVRQGGPTDTQYF
TRBV28	TRBJ1-4	CASSHLYGEGGEKLFF
TRBV19	TRBJ2-1	CASSTYLAGGYNEQFF
TRBV4-1	TRBJ2-7	CASSQGSETYEQYF
TRBV5-6	TRBJ1-2	CASSPVGQDAAGYTF
TRBV7-8	TRBJ1-6	CASSPTTGDWSPLHF
TRBV6-1	TRBJ1-2	CASSERDRGYGYTF
TRBV4-3	TRBJ2-1	CASSQSDRYNEQFF
TRBV7-9	TRBJ2-7	CASSLLGYEQYF
TRBV5-1	TRBJ1-1	CASSERGGGTEAFF
TRBV20-1	TRBJ1-1	CSASPPAFF
TRBV7-8	TRBJ2-7	CASSLVGNSNTGTLSSYEQYF
TRBV2	TRBJ2-5	CASSEPQETQYF
TRBV4-2	TRBJ1-4	CASSQAGTGAEKLFF
TRBV5-4	TRBJ1-3	CASSLGTGGNTIYF
TRBV6-2/TRBV6-3	TRBJ1-5	CASSGGIQGYQPQHF
TRBV6-5	TRBJ2-5	CASTNGWWATQYF
TRBV4-1	TRBJ1-1	CASSGVGGTEAFF
TRBV7-7	TRBJ2-7	CASSLTVNEQYF
TRBV7-2	TRBJ1-1	CASSLGQVASAEAFF
TRBV6-5	TRBJ1-1	CASLYTEAFF
TRBV25-1	TRBJ1-6	CASSELRADNSPLHF
TRBV7-2	TRBJ2-1	CASALAGYNEQFF
TRBV7-8	TRBJ2-5	CASGLGTQYF
TRBV7-9	TRBJ1-2	CASSLWKWGYGYTF
TRBV5-1	TRBJ1-2	CASSSRTGYGYTF
TRBV11-2	TRBJ2-4	CASSLGKGGSKNIQYF
TRBV18	TRBJ1-2	CASSPDGGRNANYGYTF
TRBV27	TRBJ2-1	CASGGGGRNLQFF
TRBV19	TRBJ1-3	CASSKDYPRDRFSGNTIYF
TRBV21-1	TRBJ2-1	CATPGGDSYNEQFF